This paragraph reports one TCR beta chain. This clonotype was detected only a few times. Its antigen is unknown. Per-base quality was not reported, and no clone a single base away is much larger than it. The data were obtained in a study of T cells after yellow fever vaccination (dated by TCRdb to the late 2010s). Study-wide context: The SMART-Seq v4 Ultra Low Input RNA kit was used to prepare libraries from fractions with low cell numbers. Two healthy male donors, one aged 18 to 30 and one aged 30 to 40 years, made up the cohort. Bulk PBMC replicates and cell subsets were isolated from blood drawn at multiple timepoints before and after both primary and secondary immunization. To follow T-cell clones before and after primary and booster YFV17D yellow fever vaccination, bulk TCR alpha and beta repertoires were sequenced over time.

The intended sense of this specimen's treatment or condition label: live attenuated yellow fever vaccine strain. At every blood-draw timepoint, two biological replicates of bulk PBMCs were collected. PBMCs were isolated from peripheral blood using a standard Ficoll-Paque protocol. TriZol was used to extract RNA from bulk PBMCs, CD4 and CD8 fractions, and dextramer-positive and dextramer-negative fractions. The research as a whole found: The secondary T-cell response was found to be weaker but faster than the primary response, with a peak reached on day 5 rather than on day 15. Computational filtering was required because FACS-sorted repertoires could contain abundant contaminating clonotypes from the bulk population. Most clones expanded after primary vaccination were re-detected after the booster (approximately 96% of CD4 and around 88% of CD8), suggesting broad memory maintenance. A small fraction of clonotypes appeared in both the CD4 and CD8 compartments, likely as a result of convergent recombination. Only a couple of donors were included in the study, so the extent to which the findings can be generalized is limited.

As encoded in the germline V gene, CDR1 is SGHRS while CDR2 is YFSETQ. The CDR3, cysteine through phenylalanine, is 14 amino acids long. Just the 42-base CDR3 DNA is kept, in frame starting at base 1. Compared with germline, V lacks 0 bases and J lacks 5 bases; bases without a gene match: 5. TCR cDNA was synthesized by 5'RACE template switching, through which a universal primer site and unique molecular identifiers were introduced. cDNA synthesis was primed from both the TCR alpha and TCR beta constant segments. Two PCR steps were used to amplify libraries, with sample barcodes and sequencing adapters being added in the second step. Libraries were sequenced on Illumina HiSeq 2500 (2x100 bp) or NovaSeq (2x150 bp). The study's own analysis went as follows. Demultiplexing of reads and collapsing into UMI consensus sequences were performed with MIGEC, and V(D)J alignment was carried out with MiXCR. Clonotypes responding to the vaccine were identified with edgeR on replicate PBMC samples, with the criteria of FDR below 0.01 and a log2 fold change above 5 up to day 15. CD4 or CD8 identity was assigned to each bulk clonotype according to whether the clonotype was present at higher abundance in the sequenced CD4 repertoire or the sequenced CD8 repertoire. TCRdb passed the public sequencing reads through fastp at Q25 and MiXCR, retaining productive beta sequences. Rows with one shared CDR3 protein collapse into an entry with the most common genes and DNA. The V and J calls were determined by TCRdb, not by the authors. Within this sample are 300,000 to 350,000 distinct CDR3 sequences, with about 7.8% of them counted one time only. The ten most abundant clones make up roughly a sixth of the sample.

This material consisted of PBMCs, taken more than 40 days after the first yellow fever vaccination. This clonotype originated in a young man who received the YFV17D yellow fever vaccine. This chain joins TRBV5-1 to TRBJ2-7; TRBD2 agrees with 7 junctional bases. The bases are TGCGCCAGCAGCTTGGGCGGGGGAGGCAACGAGCAGTACTTC. Its product reads: CASSLGGGGNEQYF.